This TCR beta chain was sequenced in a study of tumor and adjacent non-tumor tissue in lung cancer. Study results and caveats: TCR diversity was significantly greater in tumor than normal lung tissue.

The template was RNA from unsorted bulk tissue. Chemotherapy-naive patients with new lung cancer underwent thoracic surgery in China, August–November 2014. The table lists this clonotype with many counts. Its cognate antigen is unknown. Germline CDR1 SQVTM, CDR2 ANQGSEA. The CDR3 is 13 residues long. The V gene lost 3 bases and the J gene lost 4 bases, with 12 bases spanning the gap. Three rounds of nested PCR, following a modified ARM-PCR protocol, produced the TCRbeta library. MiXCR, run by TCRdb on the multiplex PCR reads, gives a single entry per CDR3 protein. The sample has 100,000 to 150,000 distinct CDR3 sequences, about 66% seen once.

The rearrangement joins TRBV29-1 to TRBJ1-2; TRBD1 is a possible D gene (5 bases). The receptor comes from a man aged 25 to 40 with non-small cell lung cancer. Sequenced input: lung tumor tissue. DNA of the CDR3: TGCAGCGTTGACGCAGGGAGCCTCTATGGCTACACCTTC. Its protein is CSVDAGSLYGYTF.